This entry lists 19 T cell receptor beta chains sequenced from one sample in a study of blood T cell repertoires in COVID-19. Here immunoSEQ multiplex PCR was the method, and the copy in TCRdb shows in-frame clones only, minus some. The sample includes 150,000 to 200,000 clones, 70% to 90% seen only once; the top ten take nearly 8.5%. Sequences were obtained from peripheral blood. The source is a man aged 55 to 70 with acute or convalescent COVID-19.

The chain links TRBV28 to TRBJ1-2, with D hard to call. There are 12 residues in the CDR3. Germline CDR1 MDHEN, CDR2 SYDVKM. Trimming removed 2 bases at V and 4 bases at J, with 5 bases between. CDR3 sequence reads: CASSLISYGYTF. CDR3 nucleotides: TGTGCCAGCAGTTTAATCAGCTATGGCTACACCTTC.

The gene calls are TRBV5-5 and TRBJ2-2, with a tentative D call TRBD1 (5 bases). CDR3 length: 16 amino acids. Trimming stripped 1 base from V and 0 bases from J, with 10 bases between. CDR1 is SGHKS, CDR2 YYEKEE, per germline (reference sequence). The CDR3 loop is CASSLLGATNTGELFF. CDR3 bases: TGTGCCAGCAGCTTGCTAGGGGCGACGAACACCGGGGAGCTGTTTTTT.

The rearrangement links TRBV6-4 to TRBJ2-3; possible D gene TRBD2, 7 bases. The CDR3 spans 18 residues. V shed 2 bases and J shed 5 bases, with 23 bases lying between them. Germline lookup yields CDR1 MRHNA and CDR2 SNTAGT. CDR3 coding DNA: TGTGCCAGCAGTGACCACTTTCCGATGACGGGGGGCCTAGATACGCAGTATTTT. Its translation is CASSDHFPMTGGLDTQYF.

V usage is TRBV3-1 (or the pseudogene TRBV3-2) and J usage is TRBJ1-2; 8 bases agree with TRBD1. This CDR3 has 15 amino acids. Per germline, CDR1 LGHDT and CDR2 YNNKEL (reference sequence). V shed 4 bases, J shed 4 bases, and the junction held 8 bases outside the gene matches. CDR3 DNA sequence: TGTGCCAGCAGCCCCTCCCAGGGGGCGACCTATGGCTACACCTTC. Protein: CASSPSQGATYGYTF.

This chain joins TRBV5-1 and TRBJ2-7; 12 bases fit TRBD2. Germline CDR1 is SGHRS and CDR2 is YFSETQ. Trimming took 4 bases from V and 3 from J; bases not matched to a gene: 8. CDR3 length equals 16 residues. CDR3 in DNA: TGCGCCAGCAGCCCAGGGACTAGCGGGTTACTCTACGAGCAGTACTTC. Translating it yields CASSPGTSGLLYEQYF. Full variable domain (rest looked up from reference TRBV5-1 and TRBJ2-7): KAGVTQTPRYLIKTRGQQVTLSCSPISGHRSVSWYQQTPGQGLQFLFEYFSETQRNKGNFPGRFSGRQFSNSRSEMNVSTLELGDSALYLCASSPGTSGLLYEQYFGPGTRLTVT.

This sequence joins TRBV3-1 (or the pseudogene TRBV3-2) and TRBJ1-5; D uncertain. The CDR3 is 13 residues long. The germline V and J ends were trimmed by 4 bases and 6 bases, with 10 bases remaining between them. Per germline, CDR1 LGHDT and CDR2 YNNKEL (reference sequence). CDR3 nucleotides: TGTGCCAGCAGCCCCAACAGTGGTCAGCCCCAGCATTTT. Its protein product is CASSPNSGQPQHF.

This chain uses TRBV28 with TRBJ2-5, with D perhaps matching TRBD1 (6 bases). CDR1 MDHEN and CDR2 SYDVKM come from the germline V gene. The CDR3 is 13 amino acids. With 4 bases removed from V and 0 bases from J, the gap between germline ends came to 6 bases. The DNA for the CDR3 is TGTGCCAGCAGTTGGGGGCACCAAGAGACCCAGTACTTC. Its translation: CASSWGHQETQYF.

V gene TRBV7-8 combines with J gene TRBJ1-6; possible D gene TRBD1, 5 bases. This CDR3 has 15 amino acids. From germline, CDR1 is SGHVS and CDR2 FQNEAQ. Trimming stripped 4 bases from V and 9 bases from J, with 16 bases between. The CDR3 reads CASSWGLKGGSPLHF. The CDR3 bases are TGTGCCAGCAGCTGGGGACTCAAAGGAGGTTCACCCCTCCACTTT.

V gene TRBV6-6 combines with J gene TRBJ1-2, with D perhaps matching TRBD1 (6 bases). Per the germline V gene, CDR1 is MNHNY and CDR2 is SVGAGI (reference sequence). The germline V and J ends were trimmed by 0 bases and 6 bases, with 14 bases remaining between them. The CDR3 totals 15 residues. In DNA, the CDR3 is TGTGCCAGCAGTTACTCTTCAGGGGCGGTTGATGGCTACACCTTC. Amino acid sequence: CASSYSSGAVDGYTF.

The chain combines TRBV30 with TRBJ2-7; TRBD1 matches at 10 bases. This CDR3 is 16 amino acids long. V trimming: 8 bases; J trimming: 1 base; junction bases outside the gene matches: 14. Germline V lookup: CDR1 GTSNPN, CDR2 SVGIG (reference sequence). This CDR3 is CAIRDRGPSGSYEQYF. The CDR3 DNA reads as TGTGCCATCCGGGACAGGGGACCTAGCGGTTCCTACGAGCAGTACTTC.

The chain carries TRBV19 and TRBJ1-5; D not certain. The CDR3 extends over 14 amino acids. Deletions cut 4 bases from V and 6 bases from J, with 13 bases between. Germline loops: CDR1 LNHDA, CDR2 SQIVND (reference sequence). In DNA, the CDR3 is TGTGCCAGTAGTACTGTCTACTTCGGTCAGCCCCAGCATTTT. Its protein is CASSTVYFGQPQHF.

This sequence joins TRBV11-2 and TRBJ2-1; D remains unclear. This CDR3 is 15 amino acids long. V was pared by 5 bases and J by 0 bases, with 11 bases between. Germline V gene data show CDR1 as SGHAT and CDR2 as FQNNGV. This chain's CDR3 is CASSSPRSSYNEQFF. Here the CDR3 DNA reads TGTGCCAGCAGCAGCCCGAGGAGCTCCTACAATGAGCAGTTCTTC.

The chain employs TRBV2 and TRBJ1-1; D call uncertain. The V end was cut by 6 bases, the J end by 1 base, with 15 bases between. The CDR3 contains 15 residues. Germline CDR1 is SNHLY and CDR2 is FYNNEI. CDR3 sequence reads: CASRHDRVPNTEAFF. Written as DNA, the CDR3 is TGTGCCAGCAGACACGACCGGGTTCCGAACACTGAAGCTTTCTTT.

This rearrangement joins TRBV2 to TRBJ1-5; a weak D match, TRBD1 (6 bases). V shed 8 bases and J shed 3 bases, with 11 bases lying between them. Germline V gene lookup returns CDR1 SNHLY and CDR2 FYNNEI. This CDR3 spans 13 amino acids. In DNA, the CDR3 is TGTGCCAGCGGTAGGGACATCAATCAGCCCCAGCATTTT. Translated, it gives CASGRDINQPQHF. The variable domain in full, with the rest retrieved from reference TRBV2 and TRBJ1-5, is EPEVTQTPSHQVTQMGQEVILRCVPISNHLYFYWYRQILGQKVEFLVSFYNNEISEKSEIFDDQFSVERPDGSNFTLKIRSTKLEDSAMYFCASGRDINQPQHFGDGTRLSIL.

J is TRBJ2-5 and V is TRBV5-4, with 9 nucleotides matching TRBD2. The V and J ends lost 0 bases and 5 bases, in that order; junction bases with no gene match: 11. CDR3 length: 17 residues. Germline V gene lookup returns CDR1 SGHNT and CDR2 YYREEE (reference sequence). The CDR3 DNA sequence: TGTGCCAGCAGCTTGGCGAGCGGGAGGAACCTTGGGGAGACCCAGTACTTC. Its translation: CASSLASGRNLGETQYF.

This clone was seen only once. The chain recombines TRBV4-1 with TRBJ2-7; 16 nucleotides align to TRBD2. Per germline, CDR1 MGHRA and CDR2 YSYEKL. V shed 1 base, J shed 3 bases, and the junction held 9 bases outside the gene matches. The CDR3 is 19 amino acids. CDR3 residues: CASSQVGTSGRAPNYEQYF. CDR3 nucleotides: TGCGCCAGCAGCCAAGTAGGGACTAGCGGGAGGGCCCCCAACTACGAGCAGTACTTC.

The chain employs TRBV30 and TRBJ1-5; weak D call: TRBD1 (6 bases). The CDR3 has 13 amino acids. CDR1 and CDR2 from the germline V gene are GTSNPN and SVGIG (reference sequence). Trimming shortened V by 1 base and J by 4 bases, and 8 bases separated the two germline ends. The CDR3 DNA follows: TGTGCCTGGAGTGATCAGGGGAATCAGCCCCAGCATTTT. This gives the protein CAWSDQGNQPQHF.

The rearrangement joins TRBV2 to TRBJ2-7; D remains unclear. The CDR3 is made up of 11 amino acids. Germline loops: CDR1 SNHLY, CDR2 FYNNEI. Trimming took off 6 bases at V and 0 bases at J, with 3 bases between the two ends. The CDR3 DNA reads TGTGCCAGCAGCTTCTCCTACGAGCAGTACTTC. It codes for CASSFSYEQYF.

The genes are TRBV29-1 and TRBJ1-2; the D gene is possibly TRBD1 (6 bases). The CDR3 totals 11 residues. Trimming shortened V by 7 bases and J by 5 bases, and 11 bases separated the two germline ends. Germline V CDR1 and CDR2: SQVTM, ANQGSEA. Written as DNA, the CDR3 is TGCAGCGCGACACAGGGTTATGGCTACACCTTC. Translated: CSATQGYGYTF.